Below, one TCR beta chain is given with its context. The data were obtained in a study of cytomegalovirus exposure and HLA in healthy donors. This PCR relied on a set of 60 Vbeta primers and 13 Jbeta primers. Clones were read by immunoSEQ multiplex PCR, and TCRdb kept only the in-frame ones, dropping some. Among under 150,000 clones listed, roughly 80% were seen once. The J segment lost 5 bases and the V segment lost 6 bases, leaving 10 bases of the junction unmatched. The V gene's germline CDR1 is SGDLS and CDR2 YYNGEE. The CDR3 covers 14 residues. This rearrangement joins TRBV9 to TRBJ2-7; 8 bases are shared with TRBD2. This clonotype was obtained from a woman in her 40s in good health and CMV-seropositive. Material for sequencing was PBMCs. The CDR3 loop is CASNLAGSFDEQYF. The CDR3 DNA is TGTGCCAGCAATTTAGCGGGGTCTTTCGACGAGCAGTACTTC. Filled out from reference TRBV9 and TRBJ2-7, the complete variable domain reads DSGVTQTPKHLITATGQRVTLRCSPRSGDLSVYWYQQSLDQGLQFLIQYYNGEERAKGNILERFSAQQFPDLHSELNLSSLELGDSALYFCASNLAGSFDEQYFGPGTRLTVT.